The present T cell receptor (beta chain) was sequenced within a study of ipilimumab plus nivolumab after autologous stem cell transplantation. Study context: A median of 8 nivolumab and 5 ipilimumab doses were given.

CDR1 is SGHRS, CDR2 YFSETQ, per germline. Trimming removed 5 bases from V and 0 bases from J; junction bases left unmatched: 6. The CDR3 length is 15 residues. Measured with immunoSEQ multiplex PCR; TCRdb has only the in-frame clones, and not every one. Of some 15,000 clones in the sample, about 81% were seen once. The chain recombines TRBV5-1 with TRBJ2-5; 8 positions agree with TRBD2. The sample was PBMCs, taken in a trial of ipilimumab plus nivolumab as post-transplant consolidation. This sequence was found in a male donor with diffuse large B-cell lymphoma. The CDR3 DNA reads TGCGCCAGCAGTCGGGCTAGCGGGTACCAAGAGACCCAGTACTTC. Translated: CASSRASGYQETQYF.